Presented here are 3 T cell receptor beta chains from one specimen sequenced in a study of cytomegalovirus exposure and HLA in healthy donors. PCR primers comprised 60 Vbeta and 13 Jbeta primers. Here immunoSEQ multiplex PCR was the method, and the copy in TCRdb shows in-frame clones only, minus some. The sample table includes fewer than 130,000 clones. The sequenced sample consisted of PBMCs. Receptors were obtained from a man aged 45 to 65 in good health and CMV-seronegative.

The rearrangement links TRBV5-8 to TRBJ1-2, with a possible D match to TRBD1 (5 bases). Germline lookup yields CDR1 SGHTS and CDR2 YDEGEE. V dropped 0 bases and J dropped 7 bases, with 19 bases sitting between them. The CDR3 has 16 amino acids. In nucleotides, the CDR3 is TGTGCCAGCAGCTTGGTTGTGGGGCTCTTGAGGAGTGGCTACACCTTC. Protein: CASSLVVGLLRSGYTF.

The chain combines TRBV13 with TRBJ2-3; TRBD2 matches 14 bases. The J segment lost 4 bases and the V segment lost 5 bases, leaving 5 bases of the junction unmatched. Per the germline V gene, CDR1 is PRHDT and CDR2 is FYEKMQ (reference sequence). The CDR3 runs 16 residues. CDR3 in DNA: TGTGCCAGCAGCCTCAGACTAGCGGGGGGGGCAGATACGCAGTATTTT. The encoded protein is CASSLRLAGGADTQYF.

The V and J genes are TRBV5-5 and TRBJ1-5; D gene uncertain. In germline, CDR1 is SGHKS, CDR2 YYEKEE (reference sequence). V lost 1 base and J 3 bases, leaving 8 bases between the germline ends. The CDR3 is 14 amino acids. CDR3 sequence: CASSLYLANQPQHF. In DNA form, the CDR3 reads TGTGCCAGCAGCTTGTACCTAGCCAATCAGCCCCAGCATTTT. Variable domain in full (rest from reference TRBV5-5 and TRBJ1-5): DAGVTQSPTHLIKTRGQQVTLRCSPISGHKSVSWYQQVLGQGPQFIFQYYEKEERGRGNFPDRFSARQFPNYSSELNVNALLLGDSALYLCASSLYLANQPQHFGDGTRLSIL.